One and the same sample provided the 22 T cell receptor beta chains below, sequenced in a study of regulatory dendritic cells for organ transplantation. Clones were read by immunoSEQ multiplex PCR, and TCRdb kept only the in-frame ones, dropping some. The data hold about 38,000 clones, with under 95% observed a single time. The sequenced sample was naive CD8+ T cells from blood. Subset in this sample: CD45RA+ naive T cells. Source of these receptors: a human donor in good health.

This chain joins TRBV5-1 and TRBJ2-1, with D perhaps TRBD2 (5 bases). CDR3 length equals 15 residues. Germline loops: CDR1 SGHRS, CDR2 YFSETQ. V was trimmed by 4 bases and J by 10 bases, leaving 21 bases between them. The chain's CDR3 is CASSRARADTEEQFF. The CDR3 DNA reads TGCGCCAGCAGCCGGGCAAGAGCGGATACGGAGGAGCAGTTCTTC.

This clone has a handful of counts. V and J are TRBV28 and TRBJ1-1; 7 bases align to TRBD1. CDR1 and CDR2 (germline): MDHEN, SYDVKM. The CDR3 extends over 14 amino acids. J was trimmed by 4 bases and V by 5 bases; bases with no gene match: 7. The DNA of the CDR3 is TGTGCCAGCAGTATAACAGGGGTGGGCACTGAAGCTTTCTTT. Protein sequence: CASSITGVGTEAFF.

The rearrangement joins TRBV28 to TRBJ1-1; no clear D gene. Germline CDR1 reads MDHEN; CDR2 reads SYDVKM. V dropped 1 base and J dropped 6 bases, with 12 bases sitting between them. This CDR3 region has 14 residues. In DNA, the CDR3 is TGTGCCAGCAGTTTATCGTACCGACGACCTGAAGCTTTCTTT. Amino acids: CASSLSYRRPEAFF.

V and J are TRBV7-6 and TRBJ2-7, with TRBD1 identical over 10 bases. The CDR3 spans 17 residues. Trimming took 5 bases from V and 4 from J; bases not matched to a gene: 14. The germline V gene has CDR1 SGHVS and CDR2 FNYEAQ. The CDR3 region is CASSRFMDRTGGYEQYF. The CDR3 coding sequence is TGTGCCAGCAGCCGATTTATGGACAGGACAGGGGGTTACGAGCAGTACTTC.

This chain uses TRBV6-5 with TRBJ2-1; the D gene could be TRBD1 or TRBD2 (5 bases each). Trimming took 2 bases from V and 5 from J, leaving 7 bases between them. This CDR3 is 13 amino acids long. The V gene's germline CDR1 is MNHEY and CDR2 SVGAGI. The CDR3 is CASSYGTDNEQFF. The DNA for the CDR3 is TGTGCCAGCAGTTACGGGACCGACAATGAGCAGTTCTTC.

The rearrangement uses TRBV30 and TRBJ2-1; TRBD2 matches 14 bases. The trim removed 1 base at V and 0 bases at J, leaving 11 bases unmatched. This CDR3 is built from 20 residues. Germline V lookup: CDR1 GTSNPN, CDR2 SVGIG (reference sequence). The CDR3, as DNA: TGTGCCTGGAGTGGATACGCGGGACTAGCGGGAGAGAGCTCCTACAATGAGCAGTTCTTC. Protein: CAWSGYAGLAGESSYNEQFF.

The chain joins TRBV2 to TRBJ2-7; a possible D gene is TRBD2 (5 bases). The CDR3 runs to 10 residues. The germline V gene has CDR1 SNHLY and CDR2 FYNNEI. V lost 6 bases, J lost 7 bases, and 7 bases lay in between. CDR3 sequence: CASRAGEQYF. CDR3 nucleotides: TGTGCCAGCAGGGCGGGTGAGCAGTACTTC.

The V call is TRBV27, the J call TRBJ1-4; D gene ambiguous. The V and J ends lost 8 bases and 5 bases respectively, with 9 bases between them. Per germline, CDR1 MNHEY and CDR2 SMNVEV (reference sequence). This CDR3 contains 12 residues. The CDR3 is CASWTVNEKLFF. The DNA for the CDR3 is TGTGCCAGCTGGACGGTCAATGAAAAACTGTTTTTT. Looking up the rest from reference TRBV27 and TRBJ1-4 gives the full variable domain: EAQVTQNPRYLITVTGKKLTVTCSQNMNHEYMSWYRQDPGLGLRQIYYSMNVEVTDKGDVPEGYKVSRKEKRNFPLILESPSPNQTSLYFCASWTVNEKLFFGSGTQLSVL.

The rearrangement joins TRBV10-3 to TRBJ2-7, with 8 bases aligning to TRBD2. V lost 6 bases and J lost 6; bases outside the gene matches: 7. The CDR3 has 13 residues. CDR1 is ENHRY and CDR2 is SYGVKD in the germline V gene. CDR3 amino acids: CAISPGTRFEQYF. The CDR3 region has the DNA TGTGCCATCAGCCCCGGGACTAGATTCGAGCAGTACTTC.

There are a few counts of this clone. The rearrangement links TRBV5-4 to TRBJ1-1; 7 bases are a match to TRBD1. Germline trimming cut 4 bases from V and 4 bases from J; bases unmatched to any gene: 1. Germline CDR1 and CDR2: SGHNT and YYREEE (reference sequence). This CDR3 has 12 residues. The CDR3 DNA is TGTGCCAGCAGCCCAGGGGGCACTGAAGCTTTCTTT. Translated, it gives CASSPGGTEAFF. Full variable domain (rest looked up from reference TRBV5-4 and TRBJ1-1): ETGVTQSPTHLIKTRGQQVTLRCSSQSGHNTVSWYQQALGQGPQFIFQYYREEENGRGNFPPRFSGLQFPNYSSELNVNALELDDSALYLCASSPGGTEAFFGQGTRLTVV.

The V and J genes are TRBV10-1 and TRBJ2-3; TRBD2 aligns across 9 bases. CDR1 and CDR2 (germline): WNHNN, SYGVQD (reference sequence). Trimming took 6 bases from V and 5 from J; bases not matched to a gene: 6. The CDR3 runs to 14 residues. Here the CDR3 reads CASSISGGGDTQYF. The CDR3 DNA reads TGCGCCAGCAGCATTAGCGGGGGAGGAGATACGCAGTATTTT.

The chain combines TRBV19 with TRBJ1-2; D gene uncertain. Trimming pared 6 bases from V and 4 bases from J, leaving 9 bases between. The CDR3 loop spans 12 amino acids. CDR1 and CDR2 (germline): LNHDA, SQIVND (reference sequence). DNA of the CDR3: TGTGCCAGTAGGGCCAGCCTCTATGGCTACACCTTC. As protein: CASRASLYGYTF.

This clone appeared a single time. The chain recombines TRBV27 with TRBJ2-7; D is uncertain. CDR3 size: 15 residues. Germline V lookup: CDR1 MNHEY, CDR2 SMNVEV (reference sequence). The V end lost 3 bases, the J end lost 3 bases, and 15 bases lay between the germline ends. This chain's CDR3 is CASSFGDPNIYEQYF. In nucleotides, the CDR3 is TGTGCCAGCAGTTTTGGGGATCCGAACATCTACGAGCAGTACTTC.

This chain connects TRBV6-5 to TRBJ2-2, with D maybe TRBD2 (5 bases). Trimming took 4 bases from V and 4 from J, leaving 7 bases between them. The CDR3 consists of 13 residues. The V gene's germline CDR1 is MNHEY and CDR2 SVGAGI. For the CDR3, the DNA is TGTGCCAGCAGTTCTAGCTCCACCGGGGAGCTGTTTTTT. This translates into CASSSSSTGELFF.

The J gene is TRBJ2-1, the V gene TRBV6-6; no reliable D call. The CDR3 is made up of 11 amino acids. CDR1 is MNHNY, CDR2 SVGAGI, per germline (reference sequence). V was shortened by 7 bases and J by 10 bases, with 11 bases between the two germline ends. The CDR3 here is CASTISSEQFF. The CDR3 nucleotides read TGTGCCAGCACCATCTCTTCCGAGCAGTTCTTC.

The chain is built from TRBV28 and TRBJ1-2, with 9 bases fitting TRBD1. Per germline, CDR1 MDHEN and CDR2 SYDVKM. The CDR3 length is 13 residues. V was clipped by 6 bases and J by 5 bases; unmatched bases: 4. CDR3: CASSFGQGYGYTF. The CDR3 coding sequence is TGTGCCAGCAGCTTCGGACAGGGGTATGGCTACACCTTC.

The chain couples TRBV15 to TRBJ1-1, with TRBD1 as a possible D gene (5 bases). This CDR3 is built from 18 residues. Germline CDR1 is LNHNV and CDR2 is YYDKDF (reference sequence). Trimming took 0 bases from V and 1 from J, leaving 18 bases between them. The CDR3 loop is CATSREGQAGQGNTEAFF. CDR3 coding DNA: TGTGCCACCAGCAGAGAGGGGCAAGCAGGGCAGGGGAACACTGAAGCTTTCTTT.

The chain couples TRBV9 to TRBJ1-4; no firm D call. The CDR3 consists of 13 residues. Trimming removed 2 bases at V and 6 bases at J, with 8 bases between. The germline gives CDR1 SGDLS, CDR2 YYNGEE. CDR3 bases: TGTGCCAGCAGCGTTTGGGATGATGAAAAACTGTTTTTT. As protein: CASSVWDDEKLFF.

The chain uses TRBV2 and TRBJ2-5, with D unresolved. The CDR3 covers 15 residues. With 7 bases removed from V and 5 bases from J, the gap between germline ends came to 20 bases. Germline assignment: CDR1 SNHLY and CDR2 FYNNEI. Here the CDR3 reads CASISKSPVRETQYF. The CDR3 nucleotides read TGTGCCAGCATCTCGAAGTCCCCCGTACGGGAGACCCAGTACTTC.

This clone was detected once. The chain links TRBV7-9 to TRBJ2-7; weak D call: TRBD1 (5 bases). The CDR3 contains 12 residues. The V gene lost 11 bases and the J gene lost 3 bases, with 14 bases spanning the gap. In germline, CDR1 is SEHNR, CDR2 FQNEAQ (reference sequence). The CDR3: CAGLTEDYEQYF. CDR3 coding DNA: TGTGCCGGTTTGACAGAAGACTACGAGCAGTACTTC.

The gene calls are TRBV7-2 and TRBJ2-4; 9 bases agree with TRBD2. Germline V lookup: CDR1 SGHTA, CDR2 FQGNSA. CDR3 length: 13 residues. V lost 6 bases and J lost 7; bases outside the gene matches: 4. In DNA, the CDR3 is TGTGCCAGCAGTTCAAGCGGGAGGAACATTCAGTACTTC. Its protein is CASSSSGRNIQYF.

This clone occurred once. Germline and junction disagree at one end, which may indicate a read error. The rearrangement joins TRBV7-7 to TRBJ2-2; no reliable D call. Per the germline V gene, CDR1 is SSHAT and CDR2 is FNYEAQ (reference sequence). The length of the CDR3 is 16 residues. DNA for the CDR3: TGTGCTAGCAGCTTCGGGCAGAACTCGAACACCGGGGAGCTGTTTTTT. As protein: CASSFGQNSNTGELFF.